These T cell receptor beta chains were read from a single sample in a study of blood T cell repertoires in COVID-19. The assay was immunoSEQ multiplex PCR, and TCRdb's table has in-frame clones only and misses some. The top ten hold 0.9% to 1.5% of the sample, which has about 380,000 clones, 88% seen once. Material for sequencing was PBMCs or T cells enriched from blood (not recorded which). These receptors were taken from a woman between 18 and 29 years old who had recovered from COVID-19. Both conserved end residues are trimmed from each CDR3.

TRBV3-1/TRBV3-2	TRBJ2-1	ASSQAGYPPNEQF
TRBV6-5	TRBJ1-2	ASSRRGQGNGYT
TRBV9	TRBJ1-3	ASSFQRSGNTIY
TRBV7-9	TRBJ2-7	ASSSGLAYEQY
TRBV6-5	TRBJ1-6	ASSRPRSPLH
TRBV6-5	TRBJ1-1	ASNPPAGEAF
TRBV5-5	TRBJ1-2	ASSLAGVGYGYT
TRBV5-1	TRBJ1-4	ASSRDTGDEKLF
TRBV5-1	TRBJ1-1	ASSLGGPAEAF
TRBV7-8	TRBJ1-1	ASSRELQGNTEAF
TRBV28	TRBJ1-6	AGGNGFINSPLH
TRBV9	TRBJ1-5	ASSSNRDKYSNQPQH
TRBV30	TRBJ1-4	AWSLGAGNEKLF
TRBV5-6	TRBJ1-1	ASGFGLRGLMNTEAF